One and the same sample provided the 21 T cell receptor beta chains below, sequenced in a study of blood T cell repertoires in COVID-19 (dated by TCRdb to about 2020). Libraries were built with the immunoSEQ multiplex PCR assay. Held by TCRdb, this immuneACCESS table contains in-frame sequences only and omits some clones. Under half of the omission traces to an unresolved V gene where checked; the cause of the rest is unknown. This sample has under 300,000 clones in its table, and around 88% of those were observed once. Jointly, the top ten make up about 2.5% of the sample. Material: PBMCs or T cells enriched from blood (not recorded which). The receptor set was obtained from a middle-aged woman with acute COVID-19.

The chain recombines TRBV2 with TRBJ2-1; D ambiguous. With 0 bases removed from V and 9 bases from J, the gap between germline ends came to 6 bases. Germline V CDR1 and CDR2: SNHLY, FYNNEI. CDR3 length: 12 residues. CDR3 DNA: TGTGCCAGCAGTGAAGCGAGAGTTGAGCAGTTCTTC. This codes for CASSEARVEQFF.

This chain uses TRBV7-2 with TRBJ2-1; 7 nucleotides match TRBD1. CDR1 and CDR2 from the germline V gene are SGHTA and FQGNSA. Trimming removed 6 bases from V and 6 bases from J; junction bases left unmatched: 5. The CDR3 covers 13 residues. CDR3 DNA: TGTGCCAGCAGGTCTACAGGGGTCAATGAGCAGTTCTTC. This translates into CASRSTGVNEQFF.

This chain joins TRBV7-8 and TRBJ2-5; D may be TRBD1 (5 bases). V dropped 5 bases and J dropped 13 bases, with 17 bases sitting between them. Germline CDR1 and CDR2: SGHVS and FQNEAQ. There are 12 residues in the CDR3. This CDR3 is CASSPLQGTSYF. The CDR3 DNA reads TGTGCCAGCAGCCCCCTTCAGGGAACCTCGTACTTC. The complete variable domain, with remaining parts taken from reference TRBV7-8 and TRBJ2-5, reads GAGVSQSPRYKVAKRGQDVALRCDPISGHVSLFWYQQALGQGPEFLTYFQNEAQLDKSGLPSDRFFAERPEGSVSTLKIQRTQQEDSAVYLCASSPLQGTSYFGPGTRLLVL.

The rearrangement uses TRBV29-1 and TRBJ1-1; 8 bases agree with TRBD1. The trim removed 5 bases at V and 5 bases at J, leaving 19 bases unmatched. Germline V gene lookup returns CDR1 SQVTM and CDR2 ANQGSEA. This CDR3 contains 17 residues. The CDR3 nucleotides are TGCAGCGTTAATGATCATACCCCCAGGGGGCGTGAAACTGAAGCTTTCTTT. Translated: CSVNDHTPRGRETEAFF.

The CDR3 nucleotides are TGTGCCAGCAGCTTAGGGAGGGGCTCAGCCTACGAGCAGTACTTC. Encoded protein: CASSLGRGSAYEQYF. The chain carries TRBV7-2 and TRBJ2-7, with a weak D call TRBD2 (6 bases). Trimming left V 1 base short and J 2 bases short, with 12 bases between. The CDR3 length is 15 residues. Germline assignment: CDR1 SGHTA and CDR2 FQGNSA.

The CDR3 bases are TGCGCCAGCAGCTTGTCCCCGGCGGGTGCGGGAGAAAAACTGTTTTTT. Protein sequence: CASSLSPAGAGEKLFF. The chain recombines TRBV5-1 with TRBJ1-4; D is unresolved. Germline V gives CDR1 SGHRS, CDR2 YFSETQ. Trimming left V 1 base short and J 8 bases short, with 18 bases between. The CDR3 runs to 16 residues.

The CDR3 nucleotides are TGTGCCAGCAGCCAAAACAGCCTGACAGGGTGGGCTGAAGCTTTCTTT. This sequence encodes CASSQNSLTGWAEAFF. This chain links TRBV5-6 with TRBJ1-1; 7 nucleotides line up with TRBD1. Germline V gene lookup returns CDR1 SGHDT and CDR2 YYEEEE. With V trimmed by 4 bases and J by 6 bases, 15 bases remained unmatched. The CDR3 is 16 amino acids.

In this sample, this clone turned up once. The rearrangement links TRBV18 to TRBJ2-2; maybe TRBD2 (6 bases). Germline V lookup: CDR1 KGHSH, CDR2 LQKENI. The V end lost 0 bases, the J end lost 4 bases, and 9 bases lay between the germline ends. This CDR3 spans 15 amino acids. CDR3 protein: CASSPPRGGTGELFF. Here the CDR3 DNA reads TGTGCCAGCTCACCACCGCGGGGCGGCACCGGGGAGCTGTTTTTT.

This clone was counted once. V usage is TRBV20-1 and J usage is TRBJ1-2, with D perhaps TRBD1 (5 bases). The germline V and J ends were trimmed by 5 bases and 8 bases, with 12 bases remaining between them. Germline V lookup: CDR1 DFQATT, CDR2 SNEGSKA (reference sequence). The CDR3 is 11 residues long. The CDR3 DNA is TGCAGTGCTTTGGCGGGGCTCGGCTACACCTTC. It encodes CSALAGLGYTF.

This clone was found once. The V and J genes are TRBV7-9 and TRBJ2-1; 11 bases are shared with TRBD2. V lost 3 bases and J lost 8; bases outside the gene matches: 12. Per germline, CDR1 SEHNR and CDR2 FQNEAQ (reference sequence). The CDR3 has 17 amino acids. CDR3 residues: CASSFSPRSGGAYEQFF. The CDR3 DNA is TGTGCCAGCAGCTTTTCACCCCGTAGCGGGGGGGCCTATGAGCAGTTCTTC.

The genes are TRBV6-5 and TRBJ1-2; 9 bases match TRBD1. V was clipped by 2 bases and J by 6 bases; unmatched bases: 7. CDR1 is MNHEY, CDR2 SVGAGI, per germline. The CDR3 is 15 residues long. This CDR3 reads CASSYPRGQGHGYTF. The CDR3 DNA follows: TGTGCCAGCAGTTACCCTAGGGGACAGGGCCATGGCTACACCTTC.

This chain joins TRBV30 and TRBJ1-3, with D perhaps matching TRBD1 (5 bases). V was shortened by 0 bases and J by 4 bases, with 16 bases between the two germline ends. This CDR3 comprises 16 residues. Germline V gives CDR1 GTSNPN, CDR2 SVGIG (reference sequence). DNA for the CDR3: TGTGCCTGGAGTGTACCCTCCCGACAGAGGGGAAACACCATATATTTT. The encoded protein is CAWSVPSRQRGNTIYF.

The chain joins TRBV13 to TRBJ1-6; maybe TRBD1 (6 bases). Germline CDR1 PRHDT, CDR2 FYEKMQ (reference sequence). The CDR3 has 18 amino acids. The V end lost 0 bases, the J end lost 6 bases, and 18 bases lay between the germline ends. The CDR3 coding sequence is TGTGCCAGCAGCTTAGGCTCGGGCACAGGGAAGGGTAATTCACCCCTCCACTTT. Its translation is CASSLGSGTGKGNSPLHF. The variable domain in full, with the rest retrieved from reference TRBV13 and TRBJ1-6, is AAGVIQSPRHLIKEKRETATLKCYPIPRHDTVYWYQQGPGQDPQFLISFYEKMQSDKGSIPDRFSAQQFSDYHSELNMSSLELGDSALYFCASSLGSGTGKGNSPLHFGNGTRLTVT.

V is TRBV19 and J is TRBJ2-2; 7 bases are a match to TRBD2. The germline CDR1 and CDR2 sequences are LNHDA and SQIVND (reference sequence). With 4 bases clipped from V and 7 bases from J, the junction kept 3 bases outside the gene matches. The CDR3 is 13 amino acids. CDR3 region: CASSNWEGGELFF. CDR3 coding DNA: TGTGCCAGTAGTAATTGGGAGGGCGGGGAGCTGTTTTTT.

Here the CDR3 reads CASSRGTSGYTDTQYF. The CDR3 nucleotides are TGTGCCAGCAGCCGGGGGACTAGCGGGTACACAGATACGCAGTATTTT. The chain recombines TRBV7-8 with TRBJ2-3, with 12 bases fitting TRBD2. J gave up 2 bases and V 5 bases, and 5 bases lay outside the gene matches. CDR1 and CDR2 from the germline V gene are SGHVS and FQNEAQ. The CDR3 has 16 residues.

This chain uses TRBV9 with TRBJ1-2, with 7 bases aligning to TRBD1. V lost 3 bases, J lost 3 bases, and 11 bases stayed unmatched. Germline V lookup: CDR1 SGDLS, CDR2 YYNGEE. This CDR3 spans 16 amino acids. As DNA, the CDR3 is TGTGCCAGCAGCGCCAACAGGGGCCGCCGAGACTATGGCTACACCTTC. Protein: CASSANRGRRDYGYTF.

The J gene is TRBJ1-3, the V gene TRBV7-9, with unresolved D. The CDR3 spans 15 residues. Between the trimmed V and J ends, which lost 0 bases and 0 bases, there was a span of 6 bases. Germline V gene data show CDR1 as SEHNR and CDR2 as FQNEAQ (reference sequence). CDR3 protein: CASSLALGSGNTIYF. The CDR3 DNA follows: TGTGCCAGCAGCTTAGCGCTCGGCTCTGGAAACACCATATATTTT.

V and J are TRBV4-3 and TRBJ2-7; TRBD2 might be the D (5 bases). The CDR3 spans 17 residues. Germline V gene data show CDR1 as LGHNA and CDR2 as YSLEER. The V end was cut by 0 bases, the J end by 0 bases, with 15 bases between. This CDR3 is CASSQELRTGTSYEQYF. The CDR3 DNA sequence: TGCGCCAGCAGCCAAGAGCTTCGGACGGGAACCTCCTACGAGCAGTACTTC.

The CDR3 is CASSVLGTAEAFF. CDR3 sequence (DNA): TGTGCCAGCAGCGTATTAGGGACAGCTGAAGCTTTCTTT. V and J are TRBV9 and TRBJ1-1; 7 positions match TRBD1. Germline lookup yields CDR1 SGDLS and CDR2 YYNGEE. Losses at the gene ends were 1 base for V and 6 bases for J; bases not matched to a gene: 3. The CDR3 runs to 13 residues. Full variable domain (remainder filled in from reference TRBV9 and TRBJ1-1): DSGVTQTPKHLITATGQRVTLRCSPRSGDLSVYWYQQSLDQGLQFLIQYYNGEERAKGNILERFSAQQFPDLHSELNLSSLELGDSALYFCASSVLGTAEAFFGQGTRLTVV.

This clone was seen a few times. The chain employs TRBV7-8 and TRBJ1-1; 9 positions match TRBD1. Per the germline V gene, CDR1 is SGHVS and CDR2 is FQNEAQ. The CDR3 is made up of 15 amino acids. J lost 1 base, V lost 5 bases, and 5 bases had no gene match. CDR3 protein: CASSLTGGTNTEAFF. The CDR3 coding sequence is TGTGCCAGCAGCCTAACAGGGGGCACGAACACTGAAGCTTTCTTT.

The chain combines TRBV13 with TRBJ1-2; 10 bases are shared with TRBD1. CDR1 is PRHDT, CDR2 FYEKMQ, per germline (reference sequence). Trimming at V came to 4 bases and at J to 8 bases, leaving 4 bases not matched to a gene. The CDR3 runs 13 residues. The CDR3 DNA sequence: TGTGCCAGCAGCTCGAGACAGGGGGCAGGCTACACCTTC. Protein: CASSSRQGAGYTF.